A single TCR beta chain is shown here with its context. Some clones are missing from TCRdb's copy, which holds only in-frame ones; the method was immunoSEQ multiplex PCR. Here the sample spans around 2,000,000 clones, roughly 96% being singletons. The data were taken from a study of shared clonotypes between healthy human individuals. Germline CDR1 and CDR2: GTSNPN and SVGIG (reference sequence). There are 18 residues in the CDR3. With V trimmed by 0 bases and J by 5 bases, 11 bases remained unmatched. The chain links TRBV30 to TRBJ2-2; 11 bases fit TRBD1. Sequencing was performed on naive CD4+ T cells sorted from blood. Subset: CD45RA+ positively selected. The source of this sequence is a man aged 18 to 30 in good health. CDR3 amino acids: CAWSVRGQGAGNTGELFF. As DNA, the CDR3 is TGTGCCTGGAGTGTTAGAGGACAGGGGGCGGGGAATACCGGGGAGCTGTTTTTT. Together with reference TRBV30 and TRBJ2-2, the CDR3 gives the full variable domain: SQTIHQWPATLVQPVGSPLSLECTVEGTSNPNLYWYRQAAGRGLQLLFYSVGIGQISSEVPQNLSASRPQDRQFILSSKKLLLSDSGFYLCAWSVRGQGAGNTGELFFGEGSRLTVL.